This entry describes one TCR beta chain. This sample stems from a study of blood T cell repertoires in COVID-19. Study context: Italy, Spain and the United States were the sources of the convalescent and acute COVID-19 samples. PBMCs, B-cell-depleted T cells, or T cells were the source of the cDNA or gDNA that made up the material.

There are 13 residues in the CDR3. CDR1 and CDR2 (germline): SNHLY, FYNNEI. V was pared by 7 bases and J by 0 bases, with 4 bases between. Original processing methods: The authors estimated nucleated cell counts from reference gene primer amplification. Only in-frame clones appear in the TCRdb table, and some are missing; sequencing was by immunoSEQ multiplex PCR. V and J calls and clone size are those listed in that table; D and trimming were worked out from the DNA. The profile shows under 95,000 clones, over 80% of them singletons. The clonotype originates from a human donor in a cohort sampled during active COVID-19. This rearrangement joins TRBV2 to TRBJ2-6; no clear D. Sequencing was carried out using peripheral blood. The CDR3, as DNA: TGTGCCAGCAAAGCCTCTGGGGCCAACGTCCTGACTTTC. This codes for CASKASGANVLTF. The whole variable domain, remainder taken from reference TRBV2 and TRBJ2-6, is EPEVTQTPSHQVTQMGQEVILRCVPISNHLYFYWYRQILGQKVEFLVSFYNNEISEKSEIFDDQFSVERPDGSNFTLKIRSTKLEDSAMYFCASKASGANVLTFGAGSRLTVL.